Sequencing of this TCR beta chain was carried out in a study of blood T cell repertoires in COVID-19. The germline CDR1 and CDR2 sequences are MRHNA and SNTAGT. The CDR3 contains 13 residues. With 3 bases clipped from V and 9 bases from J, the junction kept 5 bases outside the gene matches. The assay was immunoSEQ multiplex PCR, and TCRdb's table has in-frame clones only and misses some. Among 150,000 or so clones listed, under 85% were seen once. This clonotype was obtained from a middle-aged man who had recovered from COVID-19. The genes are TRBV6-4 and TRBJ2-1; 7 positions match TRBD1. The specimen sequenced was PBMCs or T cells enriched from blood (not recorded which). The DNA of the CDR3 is TGTGCCAGCAGTGAGACAGGGTTAAGTGAGCAGTTCTTC. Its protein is CASSETGLSEQFF.